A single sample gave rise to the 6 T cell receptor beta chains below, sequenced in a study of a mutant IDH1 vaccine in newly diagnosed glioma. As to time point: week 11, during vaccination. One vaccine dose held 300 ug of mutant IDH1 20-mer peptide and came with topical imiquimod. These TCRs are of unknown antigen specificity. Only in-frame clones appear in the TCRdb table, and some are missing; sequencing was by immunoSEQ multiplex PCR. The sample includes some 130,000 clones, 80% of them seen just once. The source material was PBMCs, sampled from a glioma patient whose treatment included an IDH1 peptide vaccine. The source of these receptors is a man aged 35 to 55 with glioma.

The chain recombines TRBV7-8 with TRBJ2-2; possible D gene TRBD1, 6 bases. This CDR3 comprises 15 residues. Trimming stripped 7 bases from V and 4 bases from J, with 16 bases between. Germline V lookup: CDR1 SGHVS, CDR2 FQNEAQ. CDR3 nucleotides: TGTGCCAGCATCCCCCTCCTAGGGGGCACCGGGGAGCTGTTTTTT. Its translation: CASIPLLGGTGELFF. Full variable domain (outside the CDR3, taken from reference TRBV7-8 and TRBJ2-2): GAGVSQSPRYKVAKRGQDVALRCDPISGHVSLFWYQQALGQGPEFLTYFQNEAQLDKSGLPSDRFFAERPEGSVSTLKIQRTQQEDSAVYLCASIPLLGGTGELFFGEGSRLTVL.

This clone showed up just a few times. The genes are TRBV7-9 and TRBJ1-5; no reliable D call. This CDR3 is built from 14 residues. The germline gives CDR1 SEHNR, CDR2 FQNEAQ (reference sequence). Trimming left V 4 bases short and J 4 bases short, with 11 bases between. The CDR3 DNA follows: TGTGCCAGCAGCTCGGCGGTGGTTAATCAGCCCCAGCATTTT. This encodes CASSSAVVNQPQHF.

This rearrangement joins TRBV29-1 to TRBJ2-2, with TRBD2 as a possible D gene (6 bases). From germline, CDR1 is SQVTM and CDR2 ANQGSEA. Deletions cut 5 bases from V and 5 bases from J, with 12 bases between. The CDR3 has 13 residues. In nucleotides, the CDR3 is TGCAGCGTTCAACGCCTAGCGACCGGGGAGCTGTTTTTT. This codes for CSVQRLATGELFF.

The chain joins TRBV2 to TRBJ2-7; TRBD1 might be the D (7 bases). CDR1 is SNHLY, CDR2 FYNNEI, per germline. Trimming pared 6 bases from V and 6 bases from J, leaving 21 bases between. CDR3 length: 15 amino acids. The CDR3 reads CASSLTEAGGGEQYF. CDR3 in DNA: TGTGCCAGCAGCCTAACTGAGGCAGGGGGAGGCGAGCAGTACTTC.

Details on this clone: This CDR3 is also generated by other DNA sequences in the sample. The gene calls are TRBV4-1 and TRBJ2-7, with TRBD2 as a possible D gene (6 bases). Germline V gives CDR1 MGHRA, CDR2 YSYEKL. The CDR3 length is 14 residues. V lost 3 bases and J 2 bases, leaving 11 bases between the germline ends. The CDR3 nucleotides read TGCGCCAGCAGCCACCCGGGAGTCACCTACGAGCAGTACTTC. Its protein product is CASSHPGVTYEQYF.

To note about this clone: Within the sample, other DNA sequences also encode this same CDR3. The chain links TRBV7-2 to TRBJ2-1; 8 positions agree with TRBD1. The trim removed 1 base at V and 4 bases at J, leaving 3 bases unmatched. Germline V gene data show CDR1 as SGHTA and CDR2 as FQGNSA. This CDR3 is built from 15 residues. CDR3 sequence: CASSLVRGLYNEQFF. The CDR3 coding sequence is TGTGCCAGCAGCTTAGTCAGGGGGCTTTACAATGAGCAGTTCTTC.